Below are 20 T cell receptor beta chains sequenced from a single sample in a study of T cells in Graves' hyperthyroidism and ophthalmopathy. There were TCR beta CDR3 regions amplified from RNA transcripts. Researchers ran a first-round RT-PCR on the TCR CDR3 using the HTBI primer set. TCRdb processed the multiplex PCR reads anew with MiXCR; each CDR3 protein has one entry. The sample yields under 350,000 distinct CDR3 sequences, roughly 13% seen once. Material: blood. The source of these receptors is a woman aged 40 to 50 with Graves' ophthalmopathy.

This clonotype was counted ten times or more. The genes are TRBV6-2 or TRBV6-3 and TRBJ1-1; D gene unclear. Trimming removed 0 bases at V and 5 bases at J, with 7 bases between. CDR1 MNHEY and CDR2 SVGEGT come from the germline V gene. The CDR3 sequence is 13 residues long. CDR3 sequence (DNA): TGTGCCAGCAGTTACTCGATGTGGACTGAAGCTTTCTTT. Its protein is CASSYSMWTEAFF.

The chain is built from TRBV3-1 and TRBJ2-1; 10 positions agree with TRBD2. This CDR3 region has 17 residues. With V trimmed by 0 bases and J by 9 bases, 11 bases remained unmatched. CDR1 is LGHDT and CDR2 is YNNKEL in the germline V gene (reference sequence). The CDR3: CASSQESGLAGVGEQFF. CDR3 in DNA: TGTGCCAGCAGCCAAGAGAGTGGTCTAGCGGGGGTTGGTGAGCAGTTCTTC.

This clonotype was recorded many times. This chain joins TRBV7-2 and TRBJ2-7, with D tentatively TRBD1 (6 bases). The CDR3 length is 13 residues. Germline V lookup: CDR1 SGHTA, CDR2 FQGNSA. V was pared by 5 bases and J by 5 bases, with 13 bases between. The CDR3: CASSPPNRDEQYF. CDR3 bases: TGTGCCAGCAGCCCTCCTAACAGGGACGAGCAGTACTTC.

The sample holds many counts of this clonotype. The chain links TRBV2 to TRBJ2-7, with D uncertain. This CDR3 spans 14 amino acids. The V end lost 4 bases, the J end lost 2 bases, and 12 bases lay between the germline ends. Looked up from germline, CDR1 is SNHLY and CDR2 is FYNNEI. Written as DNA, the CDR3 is TGTGCCAGCAGTGTAACAGAACTAACCTACGAGCAGTACTTC. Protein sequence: CASSVTELTYEQYF.

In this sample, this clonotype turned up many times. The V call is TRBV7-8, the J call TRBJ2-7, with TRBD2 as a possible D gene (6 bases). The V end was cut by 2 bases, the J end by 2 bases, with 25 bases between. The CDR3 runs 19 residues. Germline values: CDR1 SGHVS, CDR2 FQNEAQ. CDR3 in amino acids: CASSLQAIRSRAGTYEQYF. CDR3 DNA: TGTGCCAGCAGCTTACAAGCCATCCGCTCGAGGGCGGGAACCTACGAGCAGTACTTC.

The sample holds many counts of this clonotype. The CDR3 reads CSTYSSMNTEAFF. The CDR3 DNA follows: TGCAGTACTTACAGTTCAATGAACACTGAAGCTTTCTTT. This rearrangement joins TRBV20-1 to TRBJ1-1; D is unresolved. The CDR3 consists of 13 residues. The germline V and J ends were trimmed by 8 bases and 0 bases, with 13 bases remaining between them. CDR1 and CDR2 from the germline V gene are DFQATT and SNEGSKA (reference sequence).

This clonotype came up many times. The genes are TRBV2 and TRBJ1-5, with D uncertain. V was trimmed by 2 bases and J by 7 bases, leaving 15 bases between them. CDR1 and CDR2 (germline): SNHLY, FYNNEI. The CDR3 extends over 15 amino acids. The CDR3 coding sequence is TGTGCCAGCAGTGAAAAGAGGCAATTTGGACAGCCCCAGCATTTT. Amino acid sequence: CASSEKRQFGQPQHF.

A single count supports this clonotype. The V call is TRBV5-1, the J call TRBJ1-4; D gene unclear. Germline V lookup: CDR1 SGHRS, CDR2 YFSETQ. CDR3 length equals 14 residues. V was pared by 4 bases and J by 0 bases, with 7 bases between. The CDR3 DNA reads TGCGCCAGCAGCGGGCTGACAACTAATGAAAAACTGTTTTTT. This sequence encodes CASSGLTTNEKLFF. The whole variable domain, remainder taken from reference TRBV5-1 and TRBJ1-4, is KAGVTQTPRYLIKTRGQQVTLSCSPISGHRSVSWYQQTPGQGLQFLFEYFSETQRNKGNFPGRFSGRQFSNSRSEMNVSTLELGDSALYLCASSGLTTNEKLFFGSGTQLSVL.

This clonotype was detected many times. In DNA, the CDR3 is TGCAGTGCTAGAGATGGTGGGCGGGGTACCTACAATGAGCAGTTCTTC. Its protein product is CSARDGGRGTYNEQFF. V usage is TRBV20-1 and J usage is TRBJ2-1, with D possibly matching TRBD2 (6 bases). Germline assignment: CDR1 DFQATT and CDR2 SNEGSKA (reference sequence). Trimming took 0 bases from V and 2 from J, leaving 14 bases between them. The CDR3 sequence is 16 residues long.

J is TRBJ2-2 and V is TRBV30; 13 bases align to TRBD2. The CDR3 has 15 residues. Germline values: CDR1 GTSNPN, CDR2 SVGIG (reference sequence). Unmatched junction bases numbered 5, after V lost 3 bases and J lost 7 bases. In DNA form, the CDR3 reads TGTGCCTGGAGCGGAGGACTAGCGGGAGTCGGGGAGCTGTTTTTT. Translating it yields CAWSGGLAGVGELFF.

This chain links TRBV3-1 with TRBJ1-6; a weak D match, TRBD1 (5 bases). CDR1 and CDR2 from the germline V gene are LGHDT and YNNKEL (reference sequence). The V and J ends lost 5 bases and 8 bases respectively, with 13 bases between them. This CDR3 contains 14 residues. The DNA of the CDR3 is TGTGCCAGCAGCAAAGGGGTGGGGGATTCACCCCTCCACTTT. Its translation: CASSKGVGDSPLHF.

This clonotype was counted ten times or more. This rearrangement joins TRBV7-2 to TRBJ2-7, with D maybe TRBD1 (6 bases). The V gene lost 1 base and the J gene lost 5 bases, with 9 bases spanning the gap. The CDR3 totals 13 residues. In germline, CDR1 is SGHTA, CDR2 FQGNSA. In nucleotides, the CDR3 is TGTGCCAGCAGCTTAGTCAGGGGCGACGAGCAGTACTTC. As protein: CASSLVRGDEQYF.

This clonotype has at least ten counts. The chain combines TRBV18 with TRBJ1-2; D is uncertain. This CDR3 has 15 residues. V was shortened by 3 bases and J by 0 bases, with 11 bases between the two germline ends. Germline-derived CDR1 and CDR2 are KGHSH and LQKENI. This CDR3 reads CASSPVAPANYGYTF. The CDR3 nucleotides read TGTGCCAGCTCACCCGTGGCACCAGCTAACTATGGCTACACCTTC.

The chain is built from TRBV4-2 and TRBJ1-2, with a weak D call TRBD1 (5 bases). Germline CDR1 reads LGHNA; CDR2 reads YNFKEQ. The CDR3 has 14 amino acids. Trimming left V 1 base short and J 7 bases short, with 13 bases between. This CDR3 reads CASSQVQGESGYTF. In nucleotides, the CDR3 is TGTGCCAGCAGCCAAGTTCAGGGTGAAAGTGGCTACACCTTC.

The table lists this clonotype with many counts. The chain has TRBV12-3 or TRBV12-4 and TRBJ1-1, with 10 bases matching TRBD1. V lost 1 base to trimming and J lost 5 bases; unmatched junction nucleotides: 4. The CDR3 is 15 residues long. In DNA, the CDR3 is TGTGCCAGCAGTTTAGGGGGACAGGGGCGGACTGAAGCTTTCTTT. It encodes CASSLGGQGRTEAFF.

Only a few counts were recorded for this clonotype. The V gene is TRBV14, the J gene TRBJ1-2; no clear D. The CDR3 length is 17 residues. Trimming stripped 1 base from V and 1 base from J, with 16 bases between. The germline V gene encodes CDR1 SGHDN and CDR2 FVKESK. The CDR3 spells CASSQVRLTDFNYGYTF. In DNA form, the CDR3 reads TGTGCCAGCAGCCAAGTGAGGTTAACGGACTTTAACTATGGCTACACCTTC.

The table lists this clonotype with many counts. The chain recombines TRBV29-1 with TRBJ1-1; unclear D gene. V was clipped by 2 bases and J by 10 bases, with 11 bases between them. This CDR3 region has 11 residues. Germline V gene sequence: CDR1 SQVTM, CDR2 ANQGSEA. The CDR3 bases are TGCAGCGTTGAATTGTACTGGGGAGCTTTCTTT. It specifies CSVELYWGAFF. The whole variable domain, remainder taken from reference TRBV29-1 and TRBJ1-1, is SAVISQKPSRDICQRGTSLTIQCQVDSQVTMMFWYRQQPGQSLTLIATANQGSEATYESGFVIDKFPISRPNLTFSTLTVSNMSPEDSSIYLCSVELYWGAFFGQGTRLTVV.

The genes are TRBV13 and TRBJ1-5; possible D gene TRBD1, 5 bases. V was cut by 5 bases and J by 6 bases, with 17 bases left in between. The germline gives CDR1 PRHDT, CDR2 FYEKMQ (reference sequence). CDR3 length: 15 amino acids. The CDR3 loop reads CASSAGWGVGQPQHF. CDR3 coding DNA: TGTGCCAGCAGCGCCGGGTGGGGGGTAGGTCAGCCCCAGCATTTT.

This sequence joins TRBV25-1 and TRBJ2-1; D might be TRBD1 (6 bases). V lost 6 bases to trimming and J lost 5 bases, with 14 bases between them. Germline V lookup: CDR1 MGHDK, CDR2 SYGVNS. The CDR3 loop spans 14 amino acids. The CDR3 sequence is CASSALGAHNEQFF. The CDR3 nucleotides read TGTGCCAGCAGCGCCCTGGGGGCCCACAATGAGCAGTTCTTC.

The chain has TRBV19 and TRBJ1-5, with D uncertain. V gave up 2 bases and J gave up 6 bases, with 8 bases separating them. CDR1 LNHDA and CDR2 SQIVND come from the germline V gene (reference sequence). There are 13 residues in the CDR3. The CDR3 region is CASSIFEGQPQHF. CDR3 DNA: TGTGCCAGTAGTATATTTGAGGGTCAGCCCCAGCATTTT.